These T cell receptor beta chains were read from a single sample in a study of blood T cell repertoires in COVID-19. The data were produced by immunoSEQ multiplex PCR, yet TCRdb's version contains in-frame clones alone and is incomplete. This sample has roughly 150,000 clones, with approximately 80% found just once. The sample was peripheral blood. Source of these receptors: a woman older than 75 with acute or convalescent COVID-19. CDR3s leave out the opening cysteine and the closing phenylalanine or tryptophan.

J: TRBJ1-1
V: TRBV28
CDR3: ASSQPTGGGTEAF

J: TRBJ1-5
V: TRBV11-2
CDR3: ASAGEGGNQPQH

J: TRBJ1-5
V: TRBV6-5
CDR3: ASRRVSNQPQH

J: TRBJ1-1
V: TRBV7-9
CDR3: ASSLGTVYTEAF

J: TRBJ2-1
V: TRBV18
CDR3: ASSPPLAGGVDEQF

J: TRBJ2-6
V: TRBV6-5
CDR3: ASYGGSSGANVLT

J: TRBJ1-4
V: TRBV19
CDR3: ASTRSGVGDEKLF

J: TRBJ2-3
V: TRBV6-5
CDR3: ASSYKGAVTQY

J: TRBJ2-7
V: TRBV10-1
CDR3: ASSEGLAGYEQY

J: TRBJ2-3
V: TRBV3-1/TRBV3-2
CDR3: ASSQGTRSTDTQY

J: TRBJ2-1
V: TRBV11-2
CDR3: ASSLEGLERGF

J: TRBJ1-2
V: TRBV5-1
CDR3: ATSVGDTNYGYT

J: TRBJ2-1
V: TRBV7-6
CDR3: ASSKRGLAGGGNEQF

J: TRBJ1-6
V: TRBV27
CDR3: ASSNTNRGHNSPLH

J: TRBJ1-1
V: TRBV2
CDR3: ASSVQGGNTEAF

J: TRBJ1-4
V: TRBV6-5
CDR3: ASRAGTVGGEKLF

J: TRBJ1-2
V: TRBV5-1
CDR3: ASTSRGHRADNGYT

J: TRBJ2-7
V: TRBV14
CDR3: ASSPGGTRAHEQY

J: TRBJ2-7
V: TRBV6-1
CDR3: ASSERPRRVGYEQY

J: TRBJ2-3
V: TRBV4-1
CDR3: ASRRNLGGDTQY

J: TRBJ1-2
V: TRBV3-1/TRBV3-2
CDR3: ASSQGRGNYGYT

J: TRBJ1-1
V: TRBV18
CDR3: ASSPITGMNTEAF

J: TRBJ2-1
V: TRBV7-9
CDR3: ASSLTGSSYNEQF

J: TRBJ2-7
V: TRBV19
CDR3: ASSAAGLPPYEQY

J: TRBJ1-2
V: TRBV6-5
CDR3: ASSYGFRWSNYGYT

J: TRBJ2-4
V: TRBV2
CDR3: ASRWAGGKNIQY

J: TRBJ2-1
V: TRBV7-8
CDR3: ASSLLEASGRGNEQF

J: TRBJ2-7
V: TRBV27
CDR3: ASSPFGTNPGEQY

J: TRBJ1-5
V: TRBV30
CDR3: AWASGQNQPQH

J: TRBJ1-1
V: TRBV2
CDR3: ASSWTGGFTEAF

J: TRBJ2-7
V: TRBV10-1
CDR3: ASSEQGTYEQY

J: TRBJ2-7
V: TRBV4-1
CDR3: ASSSTGFQDEQY

J: TRBJ2-7
V: TRBV6-5
CDR3: ASKLARGYEQY

J: TRBJ2-6
V: TRBV28
CDR3: ASSLRGSGANVLT

J: TRBJ2-7
V: TRBV6-6
CDR3: ASSYRGQGYEQY

J: TRBJ2-5
V: TRBV12-3/TRBV12-4
CDR3: ASTSSPQETQY

J: TRBJ1-6
V: TRBV6-1
CDR3: ASSEAQGQRRYNSPLH

J: TRBJ1-1
V: TRBV7-9
CDR3: ASSFIAPGVKAF

J: TRBJ1-1
V: TRBV11-2
CDR3: ASSWGTGTAEAF